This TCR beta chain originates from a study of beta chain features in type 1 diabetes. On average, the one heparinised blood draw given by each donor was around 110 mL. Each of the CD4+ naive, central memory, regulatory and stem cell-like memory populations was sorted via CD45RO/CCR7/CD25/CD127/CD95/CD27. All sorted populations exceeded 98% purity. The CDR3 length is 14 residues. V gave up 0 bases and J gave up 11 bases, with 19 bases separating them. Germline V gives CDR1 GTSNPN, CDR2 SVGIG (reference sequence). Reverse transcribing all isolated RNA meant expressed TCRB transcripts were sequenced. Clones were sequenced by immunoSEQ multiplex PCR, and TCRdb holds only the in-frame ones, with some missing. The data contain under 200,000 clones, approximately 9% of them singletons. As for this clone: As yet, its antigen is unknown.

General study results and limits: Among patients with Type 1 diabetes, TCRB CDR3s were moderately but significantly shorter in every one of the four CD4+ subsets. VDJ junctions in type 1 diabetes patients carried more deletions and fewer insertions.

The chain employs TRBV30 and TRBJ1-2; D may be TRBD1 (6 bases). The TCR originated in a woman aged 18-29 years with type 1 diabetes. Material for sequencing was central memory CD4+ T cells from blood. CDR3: CAWSVPGRDRSYTF. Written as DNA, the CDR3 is TGTGCCTGGAGTGTACCGGGACGAGACAGGAGTTACACCTTC.